The entry below describes one T cell receptor (beta chain). CDR3 length equals 15 residues. Trimming stripped 5 bases from V and 6 bases from J, with 17 bases between. The V gene's germline CDR1 is MRHNA and CDR2 SNTAGT. This record belongs to a study of cytomegalovirus exposure and HLA in healthy donors. It was with 60 Vbeta and 13 Jbeta primers that the PCR ran. Measured with immunoSEQ multiplex PCR; TCRdb has only the in-frame clones, and not every one. The repertoire consists of tens of thousands of clones, with 60% to 85% occurring once and the leading ten covering 1.5% to 2%. The rearrangement joins TRBV6-4 to TRBJ2-1; a possible D gene is TRBD1 (7 bases). The receptor comes from a man in his forties in good health and CMV-seronegative. The sequenced material came from PBMCs. CDR3 sequence reads: CASSSFGQGGNEQFF. For the CDR3, the DNA is TGTGCCAGCAGTTCCTTCGGGCAGGGGGGCAATGAGCAGTTCTTC.